Below are 23 T cell receptor beta chains sequenced from a single sample in a study of blood T cell repertoires in COVID-19. Produced via immunoSEQ multiplex PCR; TCRdb's table is partial and in-frame only. The sample carries over 130,000 clones, approximately 79% recorded once. Sequencing input: PBMCs or T cells enriched from blood (not recorded which). These receptors all stem from a woman between 50 and 59 years old who had recovered from COVID-19.

The CDR3 is CASSQRGIYEQYF. The CDR3 DNA reads TGTGCCAGCTCACAAAGGGGGATTTACGAGCAGTACTTC. The chain joins TRBV18 to TRBJ2-7, with D possibly matching TRBD1 (6 bases). This CDR3 spans 13 amino acids. CDR1 and CDR2 from the germline V gene are KGHSH and LQKENI. V lost 4 bases to trimming and J lost 4 bases, with 11 bases between them.

There are a few counts of this clone. This chain connects TRBV9 to TRBJ2-2; tentative D call: TRBD1 (6 bases). CDR1 is SGDLS, CDR2 YYNGEE, per germline. Trimming shortened V by 0 bases and J by 7 bases, and 13 bases separated the two germline ends. The CDR3 is made up of 15 amino acids. Here the CDR3 DNA reads TGTGCCAGCAGCGTAGAGTTAGGGGGAAACGGGGAGCTGTTTTTT. This codes for CASSVELGGNGELFF. The full variable domain, in which reference TRBV9 and TRBJ2-2 provide the parts outside the CDR3, is DSGVTQTPKHLITATGQRVTLRCSPRSGDLSVYWYQQSLDQGLQFLIQYYNGEERAKGNILERFSAQQFPDLHSELNLSSLELGDSALYFCASSVELGGNGELFFGEGSRLTVL.

The chain joins TRBV2 to TRBJ1-2; 10 bases fit TRBD1. The ends lost 6 bases at V and 4 bases at J; junction bases unmatched: 8. The CDR3 contains 15 residues. Germline CDR1 and CDR2: SNHLY and FYNNEI. CDR3 loop: CASREQTGGGYGYTF. The CDR3 DNA sequence: TGTGCCAGCAGGGAACAGACAGGGGGCGGCTATGGCTACACCTTC.

This clone was found once. The chain employs TRBV4-2 and TRBJ1-6; D is possibly TRBD1 (6 bases). The V end lost 1 base, the J end lost 10 bases, and 23 bases lay between the germline ends. The CDR3 runs 18 residues. CDR1 is LGHNA, CDR2 YNFKEQ, per germline. The CDR3 is CASSQVPPTGPLGSPLHF. The CDR3 nucleotides are TGTGCCAGCAGCCAAGTCCCCCCGACAGGCCCGCTGGGGTCACCCCTCCACTTT.

The chain joins TRBV19 to TRBJ1-5; D gene ambiguous. CDR1 LNHDA and CDR2 SQIVND come from the germline V gene (reference sequence). Trimming shortened V by 1 base and J by 0 bases, and 10 bases separated the two germline ends. This CDR3 has 16 amino acids. The DNA of the CDR3 is TGTGCCAGTAGTATAGGTGCAGTATATAGCAATCAGCCCCAGCATTTT. This codes for CASSIGAVYSNQPQHF.

Turning to this clone: This CDR3 is also generated by other DNA sequences in the sample. The chain links TRBV19 to TRBJ1-2; maybe TRBD1 (6 bases). Germline V gene data show CDR1 as LNHDA and CDR2 as SQIVND (reference sequence). The germline V and J ends were trimmed by 1 base and 4 bases, with 13 bases remaining between them. This CDR3 has 15 amino acids. The CDR3 spells CASSIGSDRPYGYTF. The CDR3 DNA follows: TGTGCCAGTAGTATAGGATCGGACAGACCCTATGGCTACACCTTC. The complete variable domain, with remaining parts taken from reference TRBV19 and TRBJ1-2, reads DGGITQSPKYLFRKEGQNVTLSCEQNLNHDAMYWYRQDPGQGLRLIYYSQIVNDFQKGDIAEGYSVSREKKESFPLTVTSAQKNPTAFYLCASSIGSDRPYGYTFGSGTRLTVV.

This clone was seen a few times. This chain uses TRBV19 with TRBJ2-4; 9 bases line up with TRBD2. Trimming at V came to 4 bases and at J to 1 base, leaving 5 bases not matched to a gene. The CDR3 totals 16 residues. The germline CDR1 and CDR2 sequences are LNHDA and SQIVND (reference sequence). The DNA for the CDR3 is TGTGCCAGTAGTAGGCAGGGACTAGCCGCCAAAAACATTCAGTACTTC. This encodes CASSRQGLAAKNIQYF. Using reference TRBV19 and TRBJ2-4 for the parts outside the CDR3, the full variable domain is DGGITQSPKYLFRKEGQNVTLSCEQNLNHDAMYWYRQDPGQGLRLIYYSQIVNDFQKGDIAEGYSVSREKKESFPLTVTSAQKNPTAFYLCASSRQGLAAKNIQYFGAGTRLSVL.

This rearrangement joins TRBV6-5 to TRBJ1-1; 10 nucleotides match TRBD1. The V gene end was trimmed by 7 bases and the J gene end by 3 bases; junction bases not matched to a gene: 8. The CDR3 is made up of 15 amino acids. The germline V gene has CDR1 MNHEY and CDR2 SVGAGI. In nucleotides, the CDR3 is TGTGCCAGCACCATAGACAGGGGGCTCTACACTGAAGCTTTCTTT. Its translation is CASTIDRGLYTEAFF.

This clone was seen once. The V and J genes are TRBV5-4 and TRBJ2-1; 8 bases fit TRBD2. V lost 0 bases to trimming and J lost 4 bases; unmatched junction nucleotides: 6. The CDR3 consists of 16 residues. Germline values: CDR1 SGHNT, CDR2 YYREEE (reference sequence). CDR3 DNA sequence: TGTGCCAGCAGCTTGGATCTAGCGGGCCCTTACAATGAGCAGTTCTTC. Its protein is CASSLDLAGPYNEQFF.

This rearrangement joins TRBV7-6 to TRBJ2-2; 8 bases fit TRBD2. The ends lost 3 bases at V and 6 bases at J; junction bases unmatched: 9. The CDR3 loop spans 16 amino acids. CDR1 is SGHVS and CDR2 is FNYEAQ in the germline V gene. The CDR3 loop reads CASSLGTSKAPGELFF. CDR3 nucleotide sequence: TGTGCCAGCAGCTTGGGGACTAGTAAAGCTCCCGGGGAGCTGTTTTTT.

The rearrangement uses TRBV25-1 and TRBJ1-4; a possible D gene is TRBD1 (5 bases). The CDR3 length is 15 residues. V lost 3 bases and J lost 7, with 15 bases in between. Germline CDR1 MGHDK, CDR2 SYGVNS. The CDR3 protein is CASSDRRGRSEKLFF. The CDR3 DNA reads TGTGCCAGCAGTGATCGAAGGGGCAGGAGTGAAAAACTGTTTTTT.

The chain links TRBV11-2 to TRBJ1-4, with a possible D match to TRBD1 (6 bases). The germline gives CDR1 SGHAT, CDR2 FQNNGV. This CDR3 contains 15 residues. V lost 5 bases to trimming and J lost 3 bases, with 13 bases between them. CDR3 bases: TGTGCCAGCAGCACAACAGGGTGGTCTAATGAAAAACTGTTTTTT. It is translated as CASSTTGWSNEKLFF.

V and J are TRBV11-2 and TRBJ2-7; D call uncertain. The CDR3 length is 13 residues. V was cut by 0 bases and J by 2 bases, with 5 bases left in between. Germline V CDR1 and CDR2: SGHAT, FQNNGV. The CDR3 nucleotides read TGTGCCAGCAGCTTAGAATTAGCCTACGAGCAGTACTTC. Translated: CASSLELAYEQYF.

The chain carries TRBV2 and TRBJ2-7; 12 bases match TRBD2. V dropped 10 bases and J dropped 6; count of bases not matched to a gene: 13. Germline loops: CDR1 SNHLY, CDR2 FYNNEI. The CDR3 spans 15 residues. The CDR3 DNA reads as TGTGCCACGTCTAGCGGGGGGGCCCTTAGAGCCGAGCAGTACTTC. It translates to CATSSGGALRAEQYF.

CDR3 amino acids: CASSNNRELFF. The DNA of the CDR3 is TGTGCCAGCAGTAATAATAGAGAACTGTTTTTT. This chain uses TRBV2 with TRBJ1-4, with D uncertain. The V end was cut by 5 bases, the J end by 12 bases, with 10 bases between. From germline, CDR1 is SNHLY and CDR2 FYNNEI. This CDR3 is 11 amino acids long.

The chain couples TRBV25-1 to TRBJ1-5, with D possibly being TRBD1 (6 bases). The V gene lost 1 base and the J gene lost 7 bases, with 14 bases spanning the gap. The CDR3 sequence is 15 residues long. Germline loops: CDR1 MGHDK, CDR2 SYGVNS. CDR3 DNA: TGTGCCAGCAGTGAATTTGGGGGCGGCAGCCAGCCCCAGCATTTT. It is translated as CASSEFGGGSQPQHF.

The J gene is TRBJ1-2, the V gene TRBV3-1 (or the pseudogene TRBV3-2), with 7 bases fitting TRBD1. The germline V gene encodes CDR1 LGHDT and CDR2 YNNKEL (reference sequence). V lost 0 bases, J lost 1 base, and 5 bases stayed unmatched. CDR3 length equals 16 residues. The CDR3 loop is CASSQDGTERNYGYTF. The CDR3 DNA reads as TGTGCCAGCAGCCAAGATGGGACAGAGCGTAACTATGGCTACACCTTC.

CDR3 sequence (DNA): TGTGCCAGCAGTGCCTTTACTAGCACAGATACGCAGTATTTT. It is translated as CASSAFTSTDTQYF. The chain joins TRBV28 to TRBJ2-3, with D unresolved. Germline lookup yields CDR1 MDHEN and CDR2 SYDVKM. The CDR3 is made up of 14 amino acids. Trimming took 5 bases from V and 0 from J, leaving 9 bases between them.

V and J are TRBV9 and TRBJ1-1, with TRBD1 matching 9 bases. The CDR3 extends over 15 amino acids. J was trimmed by 6 bases and V by 3 bases; bases with no gene match: 9. Germline V gene lookup returns CDR1 SGDLS and CDR2 YYNGEE. DNA of the CDR3: TGTGCCAGCAGCGCGGCTGGACAGGGGAGGTCTGAAGCTTTCTTT. This gives the protein CASSAAGQGRSEAFF.

V and J are TRBV27 and TRBJ2-3, with D possibly TRBD2 on 6 matching bases. Germline V gene lookup returns CDR1 MNHEY and CDR2 SMNVEV (reference sequence). V was trimmed by 5 bases and J by 4 bases, leaving 13 bases between them. This CDR3 is 14 amino acids long. Here the CDR3 reads CASSLEVAADTQYF. In DNA, the CDR3 is TGTGCCAGCAGTCTAGAGGTAGCGGCAGATACGCAGTATTTT.

The chain uses TRBV6-5 and TRBJ2-3, with unresolved D. CDR3 length: 14 amino acids. Germline CDR1 reads MNHEY; CDR2 reads SVGAGI. Trimming pared 2 bases from V and 2 bases from J, leaving 8 bases between. CDR3 DNA sequence: TGTGCCAGCAGTTACACGACAAACACAGATACGCAGTATTTT. Amino acid sequence: CASSYTTNTDTQYF.

The J gene is TRBJ1-1, the V gene TRBV29-1; D may be TRBD1 (6 bases). Trimming stripped 1 base from V and 1 base from J, with 10 bases between. The CDR3 contains 14 residues. Looked up from germline, CDR1 is SQVTM and CDR2 is ANQGSEA. The CDR3 DNA is TGCAGCGTTGAAGGGGCGACAGGGAACACTGAAGCTTTCTTT. Translating gives CSVEGATGNTEAFF.

This sequence joins TRBV6-5 and TRBJ1-2, with 8 bases identical to TRBD1. CDR3 size: 14 residues. Germline V gives CDR1 MNHEY, CDR2 SVGAGI. The ends lost 6 bases at V and 4 bases at J; junction bases unmatched: 7. The chain's CDR3 is CASSPNDRGYGYTF. CDR3 coding DNA: TGTGCCAGCAGCCCAAACGACAGGGGCTATGGCTACACCTTC.